These T cell receptor beta chains were read from a single sample in a study of blood T cell repertoires in COVID-19. Here immunoSEQ multiplex PCR was the method, and the copy in TCRdb shows in-frame clones only, minus some. The data contain 110,000 to 150,000 clones, 85% to 90% of them singletons. The sequencing sample was made of peripheral blood. These TCRs come from a woman aged 40 to 50 with acute or convalescent COVID-19. The CDR3 runs from the conserved cysteine through the conserved F or W. A D gene is named only where the DNA matches it firmly. Part of the rows lack a size; the others show once, few, many or a class for expanded clones.

d_gene	v_gene	abundance	j_gene	len	CDR3aa	CDR3nt
NA	TRBV5-4	NA	TRBJ1-1	16	CASSLTSGGENTEAFF	TGTGCCAGCAGCCTAACCTCCGGGGGTGAGAACACTGAAGCTTTCTTT
NA	TRBV5-1	NA	TRBJ1-5	15	CASSLSGLSNQPQHF	TGCGCCAGCAGCTTATCGGGTTTAAGCAATCAGCCCCAGCATTTT
NA	TRBV5-1	NA	TRBJ1-4	16	CASSLPTGLGNEKLFF	TGCGCCAGCAGCTTACCCACAGGGCTCGGTAATGAAAAACTGTTTTTT
NA	TRBV19	NA	TRBJ2-5	13	CASSIKLQETQYF	TGTGCCAGTAGTATAAAACTCCAAGAGACCCAGTACTTC
TRBD1	TRBV30	NA	TRBJ1-2	12	CAWSAQTGGYTF	TGTGCCTGGAGTGCCCAGACAGGGGGCTACACCTTC
NA	TRBV12-3/TRBV12-4	NA	TRBJ1-6	13	CASSLAMRSPLHF	TGTGCCAGCAGTTTAGCAATGAGATCACCCCTCCACTTT
TRBD2	TRBV4-2	NA	TRBJ2-7	17	CASSPEMVTSGIYEQYF	TGTGCCAGCAGCCCAGAAATGGTTACTAGCGGGATCTACGAGCAGTACTTC
NA	TRBV4-3	NA	TRBJ1-4	15	CASSLSEQLIEKLFF	TGCGCCAGCAGCCTTTCCGAACAGCTTATCGAAAAACTGTTTTTT
NA	TRBV11-2	once	TRBJ1-1	13	CANRKRGGTEAFF	TGTGCCAACCGAAAACGGGGGGGAACTGAAGCTTTCTTT
NA	TRBV28	NA	TRBJ1-2	12	CASRDRVYGYTF	TGTGCCAGCAGGGACAGAGTCTATGGCTACACCTTC
NA	TRBV3-1/TRBV3-2	NA	TRBJ1-5	13	CASSQDWKTGQHF	TGTGCCAGCAGCCAAGATTGGAAGACGGGCCAGCATTTT
TRBD1	TRBV10-3	NA	TRBJ1-1	17	CAISQDRGSVRGTEAFF	TGTGCCATCAGCCAGGACAGGGGGTCGGTCAGGGGCACTGAAGCTTTCTTT
TRBD1	TRBV6-5	NA	TRBJ1-2	15	CASSYWQGAHYGYTF	TGTGCCAGCAGTTACTGGCAGGGGGCTCACTATGGCTACACCTTC
TRBD2	TRBV12-5	NA	TRBJ2-1	17	CASGLVRGLAGPPEQFF	TGTGCTAGTGGTTTGGTACGGGGGCTAGCGGGGCCCCCTGAGCAGTTCTTC
NA	TRBV7-2	NA	TRBJ1-1	11	CASSQWAEAFF	TGTGCCAGCAGCCAATGGGCCGAAGCTTTCTTT
TRBD2	TRBV3-1/TRBV3-2	NA	TRBJ2-2	16	CASSQVSGVYTGELFF	TGTGCCAGCAGCCAAGTTAGCGGGGTGTACACCGGGGAGCTGTTTTTT
NA	TRBV29-1	NA	TRBJ2-2	17	CSVVPRNFRGATGELFF	TGCAGCGTTGTCCCAAGGAATTTCCGGGGGGCAACCGGGGAGCTGTTTTTT
NA	TRBV27	NA	TRBJ2-3	14	CASSLGLFTDTQYF	TGTGCCAGCAGTTTGGGACTTTTCACAGATACGCAGTATTTT
TRBD1	TRBV11-2	NA	TRBJ1-1	17	CASSLGYRGQANTEAFF	TGTGCCAGCAGCTTAGGATACAGGGGGCAAGCGAACACTGAAGCTTTCTTT
TRBD2	TRBV10-3	NA	TRBJ2-1	16	CAISESRTSGVDEQFF	TGTGCCATCAGTGAGTCGAGGACTAGCGGGGTGGATGAGCAGTTCTTC
NA	TRBV7-9	NA	TRBJ2-5	13	CASSLGQEETQYF	TGTGCCAGCAGCTTAGGGCAGGAAGAGACCCAGTACTTC
NA	TRBV28	few	TRBJ1-2	15	CASSLGEYFDYGYTF	TGTGCCAGCAGCCTAGGGGAATACTTCGACTATGGCTACACCTTC
NA	TRBV10-3	NA	TRBJ1-1	14	CAISEAGLPGEAFF	TGTGCCATCAGTGAGGCGGGACTTCCCGGTGAAGCTTTCTTT
NA	TRBV19	NA	TRBJ1-6	15	CASSMSGEVGSPLHF	TGTGCCAGTAGTATGAGTGGCGAGGTGGGTTCACCCCTCCACTTT
TRBD1	TRBV9	few	TRBJ2-3	13	CASSWDRTDTQYF	TGTGCCAGCAGTTGGGACAGGACAGATACGCAGTATTTT
NA	TRBV4-3	NA	TRBJ1-6	17	CASSQDDSSSYNSPLHF	TGCGCCAGCAGCCAAGACGACAGCAGCTCCTATAATTCACCCCTCCACTTT
NA	TRBV27	NA	TRBJ1-6	15	CASSLSGTALGSLHF	TGTGCCAGCAGTTTATCGGGGACGGCTCTCGGGAGCCTCCACTTT
NA	TRBV28	once	TRBJ1-6	17	CASSFWGLDGYNSPLHF	TGTGCCAGCAGTTTTTGGGGCCTCGACGGCTATAATTCACCCCTCCACTTT
NA	TRBV27	NA	TRBJ1-4	17	CASSSQQGEALNEKLFF	TGTGCCAGCAGTTCACAACAGGGTGAGGCCCTAAATGAAAAACTGTTTTTT
TRBD1	TRBV28	NA	TRBJ1-3	15	CASSLGGQTGNTIYF	TGTGCCAGCAGTTTGGGGGGACAGACTGGAAACACCATATATTTT
NA	TRBV12-3/TRBV12-4	NA	TRBJ2-2	11	CASINTGELFF	TGTGCCAGTATTAATACCGGGGAGCTGTTTTTT
TRBD1	TRBV19	NA	TRBJ1-5	15	CASLPGQVNNQPQHF	TGTGCCAGTCTTCCGGGACAGGTTAACAATCAGCCCCAGCATTTT
NA	TRBV6-5	NA	TRBJ1-2	15	CASSLIPPDSNGYTF	TGTGCCAGCAGTTTAATACCCCCAGATTCGAATGGCTACACCTTC
TRBD1	TRBV19	NA	TRBJ1-5	13	CASKGQGNQPQHF	TGTGCCAGTAAGGGACAGGGCAATCAGCCCCAGCATTTT
TRBD1	TRBV27	NA	TRBJ2-7	13	CASTATGGYEQYF	TGTGCCAGCACCGCTACAGGGGGCTACGAGCAGTACTTC
NA	TRBV5-8	NA	TRBJ1-4	14	CASSYRLRDEKLFF	TGTGCCAGCAGCTACAGGCTCAGGGATGAAAAACTGTTTTTT
NA	TRBV6-4	once	TRBJ1-5	16	CASSDSDRRSNQPQHF	TGTGCCAGCAGTGACTCCGACAGGAGATCCAATCAGCCCCAGCATTTT
TRBD1	TRBV5-5	NA	TRBJ1-6	15	CASSTTGLGNSPLHF	TGTGCCAGCAGCACGACAGGGCTGGGCAATTCACCCCTCCACTTT
NA	TRBV18	NA	TRBJ1-1	15	CASSPPGGFNTEAFF	TGTGCCAGCTCACCTCCGGGAGGCTTTAACACTGAAGCTTTCTTT
TRBD2	TRBV4-2	NA	TRBJ2-3	17	CASSDGLAGVGSDTQYF	TGTGCCAGCAGCGACGGACTAGCGGGAGTTGGTTCAGATACGCAGTATTTT
NA	TRBV19	NA	TRBJ1-1	14	CASSAAWRSTEAFF	TGTGCCAGTAGTGCGGCTTGGAGGTCCACTGAAGCTTTCTTT
NA	TRBV3-1/TRBV3-2	NA	TRBJ2-7	15	CASSLTGGAPYEQYF	TGTGCCAGCAGCCTTACGGGGGGCGCCCCCTACGAGCAGTACTTC
TRBD1	TRBV19	NA	TRBJ1-6	15	CASSRVSGGDSPLHF	TGTGCCAGTAGTCGCGTATCAGGGGGAGATTCACCCCTCCACTTT
NA	TRBV5-4	NA	TRBJ1-2	13	CASSWGGSYGYTF	TGTGCCAGCAGCTGGGGAGGCAGCTATGGCTACACCTTC
TRBD1	TRBV6-5	NA	TRBJ1-1	15	CASSSQGATNTEAFF	TGTGCCAGCAGTTCACAGGGGGCGACGAACACTGAAGCTTTCTTT
NA	TRBV4-1	NA	TRBJ2-7	16	CASSQVGEHYSYEQYF	TGCGCCAGCAGCCAAGTAGGAGAGCACTACTCCTACGAGCAGTACTTC
TRBD2	TRBV15	NA	TRBJ2-1	15	CATSALAGDYNEQFF	TGTGCCACCAGCGCCTTAGCGGGGGACTACAATGAGCAGTTCTTC
NA	TRBV7-8	NA	TRBJ1-5	13	CASSRTVEMPQHF	TGTGCCAGCAGCCGGACAGTAGAGATGCCCCAGCATTTT